The present T cell receptor (beta chain) was sequenced within a study of blood T cell repertoires in COVID-19. The protocol was immunoSEQ multiplex PCR, while the TCRdb copy is restricted to in-frame clones and leaves out a portion. The repertoire holds some 220,000 clones, around 82% seen once, with 9.5% to 15% in the top ten. The sequence was obtained from a human donor in a cohort sampled during active COVID-19. Input material: peripheral blood.

The CDR3 DNA reads as TGTGCCAGCAGTTTGTTTAATGAAGCTTTCTTT. Amino acid sequence: CASSLFNEAFF. V gene TRBV28 combines with J gene TRBJ1-1; D is undetermined. Germline lookup yields CDR1 MDHEN and CDR2 SYDVKM. V was shortened by 3 bases and J by 7 bases, with 6 bases between the two germline ends. The CDR3 is 11 residues long.